This T cell receptor beta chain was found in a study of spatial heterogeneity in lung cancer (dated by TCRdb to about 2019). With regard to the full study: Beta-chain transcripts were consistently detected in greater numbers than alpha-chain transcripts, which likely reflects a higher abundance of beta-chain transcripts. Nonsynonymous mutation counts, determined by whole-exome sequencing of tumor tissue, were related to features of the TCR repertoire. In the raw uncorrected reads, each unique combination of TCR and UMI appeared more than ten times on average. TCR transcript counts in tumor regions correlated strongly with a T cell transcriptional module score from matched bulk RNA-seq. At surgery, 200 to 250 tumor regions, some 61 matched nontumor lung samples and some 54 PBMC samples were TCR-sequenced for both alpha and beta chains. In non-small cell lung cancer, the study made a quantitative comparison of TCR alpha and beta repertoires among multiple tumor regions, matched nontumor lung and blood.

To prepare the library, 5' RACE was applied. Reads for this sample came from a NextSeq 500. In the TCR library protocol, a unique molecular identifier was attached to each TCR cDNA molecule so that PCR and sequencing errors could be corrected. Per the original workflow: TCR identification, UMI-based error correction and CDR3 extraction were all carried out with Decombinator tools. Expanded TCRs were defined as those above a frequency of 2 per 1,000, corresponding to the top 1% of the tumor frequency distribution. Expanded tumor TCRs were classed as regional if statistically deemed absent (corrected P<0.05) from at least one tumor region, otherwise ubiquitous. Rényi diversity was computed with the R vegan package after subsampling each repertoire 100 times to 5,000 TCRs. CDR3 similarity networks were built from amino acid triplet string-kernel similarity, with CDR3s being connected when pairwise similarity was above 0.82. Using fastp at Q25 and MiXCR, TCRdb reprocessed the public reads and kept productive beta chains. Rows with one shared CDR3 protein collapse into an entry with the most common genes and DNA. V and J calls and clone size were set by TCRdb, not the authors. The sample records roughly 7,000 distinct CDR3 sequences, more than 13% of which are singletons. Of the sample, 9% falls within the top ten clones.

What the time point label conveys for this sample: sample taken at primary tumor resection. Donors were under 95 patients with early-stage, untreated non-small cell lung cancer from the lung TRACERx cohort. For TCR sequencing, whole RNA was extracted from tumor and nontumor lung tissue, or from cryopreserved PBMC samples, and no cell sorting was done. Only patients for whom sufficient RNA was available from at least two tumor regions were selected for TCR sequencing. A lung pathologist reviewed the tumor and adjacent nontumor lung specimens before the specimens were selected. Compared with the rest of its sample, this clonotype is medium-sized (0.01 to 0.1%). Its antigen target is currently unknown. Base-call qualities are not available, and no considerably larger clone is one nucleotide away. General findings and caveats noted by the study authors: Confirming at a functional level the hypothesis that regional TCRs recognize regional mutations was considered to require additional single-cell paired TCR alpha and beta sequencing. TCR-seq was estimated to cover only approximately 6.6% of tumor T cells for alpha chains and around 13% for beta chains. Counts of ubiquitous and regional expanded TCRs were found to correlate with counts of ubiquitous and regional nonsynonymous mutations, respectively. The tumor nonsynonymous mutation count correlated with the number of expanded intratumoral alpha and beta TCRs.

CDR1 and CDR2, looked up from the germline V gene (reference sequence), are DFQATT and SNEGSKA. After removal of 6 bases from V and 1 base from J, the junction retains 7 bases not matched to a gene. Its CDR3 holds 14 amino acids, cysteine through phenylalanine. Here the CDR3 DNA is all that survives: 42 bases in frame from base 1. The sample here was lung tumor tissue, taken at surgery. The rearrangement joined TRBV20-1 to TRBJ2-5, with 8 bases matching TRBD2. This TCR was sampled from a female donor with early-stage non-small cell lung cancer. The DNA is TGCAGTGCCCCGGCGGGAGGCTTCCAAGAGACCCAGTACTTC. Its protein product is CSAPAGGFQETQYF.